This passage covers 4 T cell receptor beta chains from one sample sequenced in a study of metastatic and nonmetastatic thyroid tumors. All patients were treatment-naive before thyroid surgery. With MiXCR, TCRdb called clones anew from the PCR reads. The sample includes over 20,000 clones, around 25% of them seen just once. Sample: tumor tissue. The source is a male donor with papillary thyroid cancer or a benign thyroid nodule (not recorded which). Some clones in this sample may be carry-over from other donors' samples.

There are many counts of this clone. The CDR3 DNA reads TGTGCCAGCAGTTCCGGGTATGATGAAGCTTTCTTT. Translated, it gives CASSSGYDEAFF. The chain joins TRBV28 to TRBJ1-1; D unclear. This CDR3 spans 12 amino acids. The V gene's germline CDR1 is MDHEN and CDR2 SYDVKM. Trimming took 4 bases from V and 7 from J, leaving 10 bases between them.

Ten or more counts support this clone. CDR3 sequence (DNA): TGTGCCAGCAGCGTGACAGGGGACAATGAGCAGTTCTTC. Its translation: CASSVTGDNEQFF. The gene calls are TRBV9 and TRBJ2-1; 8 bases align to TRBD1. The CDR3 has 13 residues. Germline values: CDR1 SGDLS, CDR2 YYNGEE. V trimming: 2 bases; J trimming: 5 bases; junction bases outside the gene matches: 0.

This clone was observed a few times. This may be a read error, as it is one base from a much larger clone. The chain links TRBV9 to TRBJ2-1, with D hard to call. Trimming left V 0 bases short and J 6 bases short, with 1 base between. CDR1 and CDR2 from the germline V gene are SGDLS and YYNGEE. The CDR3 totals 11 residues. CDR3 DNA: TGTGCCAGCAGCGTAGTCAATGAGCAGTTCTTC. Translating it yields CASSVVNEQFF.

This clone was counted a few times. Possible read error: a much larger clone is one base away. Other DNA sequences in the same sample also yield this CDR3. V usage is TRBV9 and J usage is TRBJ2-7; 12 bases are shared with TRBD2. The CDR3 spans 16 residues. Germline loops: CDR1 SGDLS, CDR2 YYNGEE. CDR3 residues: CASSPGTSGFSYGQYF. The CDR3 coding sequence is TGTGCCAGCAGCCCCGGGACTAGCGGGTTTTCCTACGGGCAGTACTTC.